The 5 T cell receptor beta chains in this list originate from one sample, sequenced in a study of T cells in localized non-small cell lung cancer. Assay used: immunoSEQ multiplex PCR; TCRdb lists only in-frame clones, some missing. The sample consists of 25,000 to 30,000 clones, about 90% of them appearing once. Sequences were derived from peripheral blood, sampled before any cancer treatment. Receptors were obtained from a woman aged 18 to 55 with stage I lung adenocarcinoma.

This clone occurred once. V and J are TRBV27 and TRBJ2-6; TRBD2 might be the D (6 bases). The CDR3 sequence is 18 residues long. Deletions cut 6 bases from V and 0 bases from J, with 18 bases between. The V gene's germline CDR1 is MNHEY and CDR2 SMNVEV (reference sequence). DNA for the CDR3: TGTGCCAGCAGGGAGGAGGGCGCATATTACTCTGGGGCCAACGTCCTGACTTTC. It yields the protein CASREEGAYYSGANVLTF.

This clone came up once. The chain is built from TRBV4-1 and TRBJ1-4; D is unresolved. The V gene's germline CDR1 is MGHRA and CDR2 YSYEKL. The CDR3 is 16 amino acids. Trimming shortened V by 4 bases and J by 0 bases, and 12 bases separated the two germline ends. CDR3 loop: CASSRRRDATNEKLFF. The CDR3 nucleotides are TGCGCCAGCAGCCGTCGGAGAGATGCAACTAATGAAAAACTGTTTTTT.

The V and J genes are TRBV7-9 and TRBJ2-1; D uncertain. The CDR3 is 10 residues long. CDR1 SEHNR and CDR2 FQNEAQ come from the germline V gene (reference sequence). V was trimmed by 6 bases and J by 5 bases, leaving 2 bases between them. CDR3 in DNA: TGTGCCAGCAGTAACAATGAGCAGTTCTTC. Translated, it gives CASSNNEQFF.

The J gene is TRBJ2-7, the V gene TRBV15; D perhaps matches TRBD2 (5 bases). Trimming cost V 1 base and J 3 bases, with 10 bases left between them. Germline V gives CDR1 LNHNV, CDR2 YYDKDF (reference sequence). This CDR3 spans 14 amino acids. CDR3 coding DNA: TGTGCCACCAGCAGAGTTGAGGGTGTCTACGAGCAGTACTTC. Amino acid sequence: CATSRVEGVYEQYF.

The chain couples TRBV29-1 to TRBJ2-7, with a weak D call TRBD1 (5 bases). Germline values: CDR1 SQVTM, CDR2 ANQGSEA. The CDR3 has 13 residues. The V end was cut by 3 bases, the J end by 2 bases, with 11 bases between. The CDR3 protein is CSVEGRVPYEQYF. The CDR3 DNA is TGCAGCGTTGAGGGCAGGGTACCCTACGAGCAGTACTTC.